One and the same sample provided the 14 T cell receptor beta chains below, sequenced in a study of shared clonotypes between healthy human individuals. Method: immunoSEQ multiplex PCR; TCRdb's copy keeps in-frame clones and lacks some. The table has roughly 2.5 million clones, roughly nine tenths seen once. Sequenced sample: naive CD4+ T cells sorted from blood. As for subset: CD45RA+ positively selected. These receptors were obtained from a man between 18 and 29 years old in good health.

In its sample, this clone was seen once. The chain employs TRBV7-2 and TRBJ1-4; 11 bases agree with TRBD1. CDR3 length equals 15 residues. J lost 8 bases, V lost 5 bases, and 7 bases had no gene match. The V gene's germline CDR1 is SGHTA and CDR2 FQGNSA. The CDR3 reads CASSVTGTGGEKLFF. For the CDR3, the DNA is TGTGCCAGCAGCGTCACCGGGACAGGGGGGGAAAAACTGTTTTTT.

The V gene is TRBV15, the J gene TRBJ2-3; D is uncertain. This CDR3 contains 15 residues. The germline V and J ends were trimmed by 0 bases and 8 bases, with 15 bases remaining between them. Germline lookup yields CDR1 LNHNV and CDR2 YYDKDF (reference sequence). CDR3 residues: CATSRDRGQIFTQYF. The CDR3 nucleotides read TGTGCCACCAGCAGAGATCGTGGGCAAATCTTTACGCAGTATTTT.

The CDR3 protein is CASSDWPQQFF. The CDR3 bases are TGTGCCAGCAGTGACTGGCCCCAGCAGTTCTTC. V usage is TRBV6-1 and J usage is TRBJ2-1; D ambiguous. The CDR3 has 11 amino acids. Germline CDR1 and CDR2: MNHNS and SASEGT. Between the trimmed V and J ends, which lost 3 bases and 11 bases, there was a span of 8 bases.

The chain employs TRBV19 and TRBJ2-5, with 9 bases fitting TRBD1. The CDR3 length is 16 residues. Germline trimming cut 4 bases from V and 5 bases from J; bases unmatched to any gene: 11. Germline assignment: CDR1 LNHDA and CDR2 SQIVND (reference sequence). CDR3 sequence reads: CASSRISGQGYETQYF. Here the CDR3 DNA reads TGTGCCAGTAGTAGGATCTCGGGACAGGGTTATGAGACCCAGTACTTC. The full variable domain, its missing parts supplied by reference TRBV19 and TRBJ2-5, is DGGITQSPKYLFRKEGQNVTLSCEQNLNHDAMYWYRQDPGQGLRLIYYSQIVNDFQKGDIAEGYSVSREKKESFPLTVTSAQKNPTAFYLCASSRISGQGYETQYFGPGTRLLVL.

Here the CDR3 reads CASGQGYEKLFF. Here the CDR3 DNA reads TGTGCCAGCGGGCAGGGATATGAAAAACTGTTTTTT. The rearrangement joins TRBV2 to TRBJ1-4; perhaps TRBD1 as D (5 bases). Germline-derived CDR1 and CDR2 are SNHLY and FYNNEI. Trimming stripped 8 bases from V and 6 bases from J, with 10 bases between. CDR3 length: 12 amino acids.

For the CDR3, the DNA is TGTGCCAGCAGCTTGGAGGTGTCCGGGGAGCTGTTTTTT. Translation: CASSLEVSGELFF. V is TRBV5-6 and J is TRBJ2-2, with D unresolved. The CDR3 length is 13 residues. CDR1 and CDR2 from the germline V gene are SGHDT and YYEEEE. Trimming removed 0 bases at V and 6 bases at J, with 6 bases between.

The sample holds one count of this clone. The chain employs TRBV5-4 and TRBJ1-2; D remains ambiguous. The CDR3 is 12 residues long. Between the trimmed V and J ends, which lost 4 bases and 8 bases, there was a span of 12 bases. CDR1 is SGHNT, CDR2 YYREEE, per germline (reference sequence). CDR3 sequence reads: CASSPPMGGYTF. Written as DNA, the CDR3 is TGTGCCAGCAGCCCCCCGATGGGAGGCTACACCTTC.

The V call is TRBV6-5, the J call TRBJ2-7; the D is unclear. The length of the CDR3 is 13 residues. Germline lookup yields CDR1 MNHEY and CDR2 SVGAGI. Trimming cost V 7 bases and J 3 bases, with 13 bases left between them. As DNA, the CDR3 is TGTGCCAGCAATCCCCGGGTGGGCTACGAGCAGTACTTC. Protein sequence: CASNPRVGYEQYF.

The rearrangement uses TRBV5-4 and TRBJ1-3; possible D gene TRBD1, 5 bases. Trimming stripped 5 bases from V and 0 bases from J, with 21 bases between. Germline V CDR1 and CDR2: SGHNT, YYREEE (reference sequence). This CDR3 is built from 18 residues. The CDR3 reads CASSRDSLGKSSGNTIYF. In DNA form, the CDR3 reads TGTGCCAGCAGTCGGGACTCCCTCGGGAAATCCTCTGGAAACACCATATATTTT.

A note on this clone: An end of the junction does not agree with germline; a read error may underlie this. The J gene is TRBJ2-3, the V gene TRBV30; TRBD2 is a possible D gene (7 bases). Germline loops: CDR1 GTSNPN, CDR2 SVGIG (reference sequence). The CDR3 has 17 residues. The CDR3 region has the DNA TGTGCCTGGAGTCCCCAGGGTGGGGGGGCGCCCACAAATACGCAGTATTTT. Its translation is CAWSPQGGGAPTNTQYF.

The gene calls are TRBV19 and TRBJ1-4, with D uncertain. The CDR3 is 16 residues long. Between the trimmed V and J ends, which lost 5 bases and 0 bases, there was a span of 13 bases. CDR1 and CDR2 from the germline V gene are LNHDA and SQIVND (reference sequence). The CDR3 is CASSVQITSTNEKLFF. CDR3 nucleotides: TGTGCCAGTAGTGTTCAGATCACCTCAACTAATGAAAAACTGTTTTTT.

The chain uses TRBV11-2 and TRBJ2-3, with 10 bases identical to TRBD2. The J segment lost 2 bases and the V segment lost 5 bases, leaving 7 bases of the junction unmatched. The germline gives CDR1 SGHAT, CDR2 FQNNGV. This CDR3 has 16 residues. Here the CDR3 DNA reads TGTGCCAGCAGCCCAGGGAGCGGGGGGGCCACAGATACGCAGTATTTT. Protein product: CASSPGSGGATDTQYF.

The chain recombines TRBV15 with TRBJ1-1; D gene uncertain. Germline V CDR1 and CDR2: LNHNV, YYDKDF (reference sequence). CDR3 size: 14 residues. Trimming removed 1 base from V and 6 bases from J, with 12 bases in between. The CDR3 loop reads CATSRGTTPPEAFF. The CDR3 DNA follows: TGTGCCACCAGCAGAGGGACCACCCCACCTGAAGCTTTCTTT.

The V and J genes are TRBV19 and TRBJ2-4; the D is unclear. The CDR3 contains 14 residues. Trimming took off 7 bases at V and 0 bases at J, with 10 bases between the two ends. CDR1 LNHDA and CDR2 SQIVND come from the germline V gene (reference sequence). CDR3 residues: CASMDRGAKNIQYF. In DNA form, the CDR3 reads TGTGCCAGTATGGACCGAGGAGCCAAAAACATTCAGTACTTC.